This T cell receptor (beta chain) originates from a study of shared clonotypes between healthy human individuals. The table came from immunoSEQ multiplex PCR; TCRdb's copy has only in-frame clones and leaves some out. The sample records about 2 million clones, 95% being singletons. CDR1 and CDR2 from the germline V gene are LGHNA and YSLEER. Unmatched junction bases numbered 1, after V lost 4 bases and J lost 5 bases. This CDR3 has 13 residues. Overall study results and limits: Larger estimated richness was generally seen in naive subsets than in memory subsets.

As concerns this clone: Its antigen is still unknown.

Participating donors were healthy, HIV-negative adults free of recent acute infections or vaccinations. The study separated CD4+ cells into CD45RA+ naive and CD45RA-negative memory subsets. The specimen sequenced was naive CD4+ T cells sorted from blood. Subset of the sample: CD45RA+ positively selected. The receptor's source is a man aged 18 to 29 in good health. The rearrangement joins TRBV4-3 to TRBJ2-2; 7 positions match TRBD1. For the CDR3, the DNA is TGCGCCAGCAGCCTACAGGGGACCGGGGAGCTGTTTTTT. This encodes CASSLQGTGELFF.